This TCR beta chain was identified in a study of cytomegalovirus exposure and HLA in healthy donors. In the study overall: Within an early data release were 65 million to 90 million unique TCRs drawn from HLA-typed donors.

Study-wide findings and caveats: It was assumed in the presence/absence analyses that sequencing depth was roughly uniform across donors. As immune exposure information, only CMV serostatus was available.

The PCR was carried out with 60 Vbeta primers and 13 Jbeta primers. In the study's own analysis: It was a later analysis that counted around 85 million unique TCR beta chains, of which some 9.9 million were shared. The table came from immunoSEQ multiplex PCR; TCRdb's copy has only in-frame clones and leaves some out. For V, J and clone size, that table is used; D and trimming come from the DNA. The data hold 150,000 to 200,000 clones, with roughly four fifths observed a single time. About this clone itself: Its target is not known.

The sample was PBMCs. This clonotype was sampled from a woman in her late teens or twenties in good health and CMV-seronegative.

Here the CDR3 reads CASGNSGEAFF. For the CDR3, the DNA is TGCGCCAGTGGTAATTCAGGAGAAGCTTTCTTT. The V call is TRBV10-2, the J call TRBJ1-1; D remains unclear. Trimming took off 9 bases at V and 8 bases at J, with 13 bases between the two ends. Germline-derived CDR1 and CDR2 are WSHSY and SAAADI. The length of the CDR3 is 11 residues.